The 29 T cell receptor beta chains listed next were all sequenced from one sample in a study of blood T cell repertoires in COVID-19. Here immunoSEQ multiplex PCR was the method, and the copy in TCRdb shows in-frame clones only, minus some. Among about 480,000 clones listed, approximately 89% were seen once. Sequences were obtained from peripheral blood. All receptors derive from a woman between 50 and 59 years old with COVID-19, enrolled during active disease.

The V and J genes are TRBV5-6 and TRBJ2-1; 10 nucleotides match TRBD2. CDR1 SGHDT and CDR2 YYEEEE come from the germline V gene. The CDR3 consists of 16 residues. The V and J ends lost 1 base and 6 bases, in that order; junction bases with no gene match: 7. CDR3 DNA: TGTGCCAGCAGCTTGAGCGCTAGCGGGGGAGTCAATGAGCAGTTCTTC. Translated, it gives CASSLSASGGVNEQFF.

This clone was detected a few times. This sequence joins TRBV10-3 and TRBJ1-5; D may be TRBD1 (5 bases). Germline V gene data show CDR1 as ENHRY and CDR2 as SYGVKD. CDR3 length: 14 amino acids. Deletions cut 6 bases from V and 5 bases from J, with 14 bases between. This chain's CDR3 is CAISPAGGDQPQHF. In DNA, the CDR3 is TGTGCCATCAGCCCCGCGGGGGGGGATCAGCCCCAGCATTTT.

V and J are TRBV4-1 and TRBJ1-1, with a possible D match to TRBD1 (5 bases). Germline V gene data show CDR1 as MGHRA and CDR2 as YSYEKL. CDR3 size: 16 residues. V was pared by 0 bases and J by 2 bases, with 13 bases between. The CDR3 region has the DNA TGCGCCAGCAGCCAAGAAGGTCAGGGTCCCAACACTGAAGCTTTCTTT. Protein product: CASSQEGQGPNTEAFF.

The chain joins TRBV10-3 to TRBJ2-3; TRBD2 agrees at 12 bases. V gave up 3 bases and J gave up 3 bases; unmatched junction bases: 1. CDR1 ENHRY and CDR2 SYGVKD come from the germline V gene. The CDR3 is 15 residues long. The DNA of the CDR3 is TGTGCCATCAGTGACACTAGCGGGGGGACAGATACGCAGTATTTT. Translated: CAISDTSGGTDTQYF.

The chain carries TRBV5-5 and TRBJ1-2; D not resolved. This CDR3 is built from 16 residues. CDR1 is SGHKS, CDR2 YYEKEE, per germline (reference sequence). Trimming took 2 bases from V and 2 from J, leaving 16 bases between them. Written as DNA, the CDR3 is TGTGCCAGCAGCTTTCTCAGGCTCCCCAGGAACTATGGCTACACCTTC. Protein sequence: CASSFLRLPRNYGYTF.

The rearrangement links TRBV10-1 to TRBJ1-1; 7 bases match TRBD1. Looked up from germline, CDR1 is WNHNN and CDR2 is SYGVQD (reference sequence). There are 15 residues in the CDR3. The V segment lost 3 bases and the J segment 1 base; nucleotides outside the gene matches: 5. The CDR3 region has the DNA TGCGCCAGCAGTGACTCACAGGGGTGGAACACTGAAGCTTTCTTT. Translation gives CASSDSQGWNTEAFF.

This chain connects TRBV6-5 to TRBJ1-1; 7 bases are a match to TRBD1. The CDR3 runs 14 residues. Germline CDR1 is MNHEY and CDR2 is SVGAGI. The ends lost 6 bases at V and 5 bases at J; junction bases unmatched: 9. The CDR3 region has the DNA TGTGCCAGCAGCAGAGGACAGGCCCGGACTGAAGCTTTCTTT. This encodes CASSRGQARTEAFF.

The V call is TRBV4-2, the J call TRBJ2-1, with TRBD1 identical over 7 bases. Germline CDR1 reads LGHNA; CDR2 reads YNFKEQ. V lost 7 bases to trimming and J lost 9 bases; unmatched junction nucleotides: 12. The CDR3 totals 14 residues. CDR3: CASTKVQGFSEQFF. The CDR3 DNA reads as TGTGCCAGCACCAAAGTACAGGGGTTCAGTGAGCAGTTCTTC.

The chain combines TRBV6-5 with TRBJ1-2; TRBD1 is a possible D gene (6 bases). Trimming left V 6 bases short and J 6 bases short, with 14 bases between. Germline assignment: CDR1 MNHEY and CDR2 SVGAGI. The CDR3 runs to 13 residues. CDR3 in amino acids: CASRSTGIHGYTF. The CDR3 nucleotides read TGTGCCAGCAGGTCTACAGGGATCCATGGCTACACCTTC.

The genes are TRBV7-3 and TRBJ1-2; no definite D call. There are 15 residues in the CDR3. V lost 1 base and J 4 bases, leaving 13 bases between the germline ends. Germline V gene lookup returns CDR1 SGHTA and CDR2 FQGTGA. The CDR3, as DNA: TGTGCCAGCAGCTTAAGTCACGACATTGCCTATGGCTACACCTTC. Amino acids: CASSLSHDIAYGYTF.

Concerning this clone itself: This same CDR3 is encoded by further DNA sequences in the sample. V is TRBV6-5 and J is TRBJ1-1; 7 nucleotides agree with TRBD1. Germline V gene data show CDR1 as MNHEY and CDR2 as SVGAGI. The CDR3 runs 13 residues. J was trimmed by 3 bases and V by 5 bases; bases with no gene match: 3. The CDR3 loop is CASSPQGDTEAFF. DNA of the CDR3: TGTGCCAGCAGTCCTCAGGGGGACACTGAAGCTTTCTTT.

V is TRBV27 and J is TRBJ1-1; maybe TRBD1 (5 bases). Deletions cut 2 bases from V and 3 bases from J, with 10 bases between. This CDR3 contains 14 residues. CDR1 and CDR2 from the germline V gene are MNHEY and SMNVEV (reference sequence). The CDR3 region has the DNA TGTGCCAGCAGTTTACAGGGAAGACACACTGAAGCTTTCTTT. Protein product: CASSLQGRHTEAFF.

The chain recombines TRBV6-5 with TRBJ1-2; the D gene is possibly TRBD1 (5 bases). This CDR3 is built from 12 residues. The germline CDR1 and CDR2 sequences are MNHEY and SVGAGI. V was clipped by 2 bases and J by 11 bases, with 12 bases between them. CDR3 protein: CASSYARTSYTF. CDR3 nucleotide sequence: TGTGCCAGCAGTTACGCTCGGACAAGTTACACCTTC.

The V gene is TRBV28, the J gene TRBJ1-1; unclear D gene. The CDR3 length is 12 residues. Trimming removed 6 bases at V and 5 bases at J, with 10 bases between. CDR1 and CDR2 (germline): MDHEN, SYDVKM. The CDR3: CASRRSGTEAFF. The CDR3, as DNA: TGTGCCAGCAGGAGAAGTGGTACTGAAGCTTTCTTT.

This clone was detected once. Here the CDR3 DNA reads TGTGCCTGGAAAGGAGACAGGGGGTACACTGAAGCTTTCTTT. Residues: CAWKGDRGYTEAFF. The rearrangement uses TRBV30 and TRBJ1-1, with 9 bases aligning to TRBD1. Germline CDR1 reads GTSNPN; CDR2 reads SVGIG (reference sequence). J lost 3 bases, V lost 4 bases, and 6 bases had no gene match. This CDR3 is 14 amino acids long.

The V call is TRBV6-5, the J call TRBJ1-6, with a possible D match to TRBD1 (6 bases). The germline V gene encodes CDR1 MNHEY and CDR2 SVGAGI. The V end was cut by 5 bases, the J end by 7 bases, with 9 bases between. The CDR3 sequence is 13 residues long. Here the CDR3 reads CASSTQGNSPLHF. The CDR3 bases are TGTGCCAGCAGTACACAGGGAAATTCACCCCTCCACTTT.

The V call is TRBV5-1, the J call TRBJ1-3; D call uncertain. Trimming removed 4 bases from V and 0 bases from J, with 14 bases in between. Germline V gene data show CDR1 as SGHRS and CDR2 as YFSETQ. The CDR3 is made up of 16 amino acids. CDR3 region: CASSPHGLTSGNTIYF. In DNA, the CDR3 is TGCGCCAGCAGCCCTCACGGACTGACCTCTGGAAACACCATATATTTT.

CDR3 amino acids: CASSRAGRSTDTQYF. CDR3 sequence (DNA): TGTGCCAGCAGCCGAGCGGGTCGGAGCACAGATACGCAGTATTTT. V is TRBV11-2 and J is TRBJ2-3; possible D gene TRBD2, 6 bases. This CDR3 contains 15 residues. Trimming shortened V by 5 bases and J by 0 bases, and 12 bases separated the two germline ends. CDR1 and CDR2 (germline): SGHAT, FQNNGV.

The chain links TRBV2 to TRBJ1-2, with TRBD1 matching 7 bases. Per germline, CDR1 SNHLY and CDR2 FYNNEI. The CDR3 runs 15 residues. Trimming cost V 6 bases and J 4 bases; bases outside gene matches: 11. The CDR3 here is CASSRDRNIPYGYTF. The DNA for the CDR3 is TGTGCCAGCAGCAGGGACAGAAATATCCCCTATGGCTACACCTTC.

This chain joins TRBV27 and TRBJ2-2, with TRBD2 matching over 7 bases. The CDR3 extends over 14 amino acids. Germline trimming cut 10 bases from V and 5 bases from J; bases unmatched to any gene: 10. CDR1 is MNHEY and CDR2 is SMNVEV in the germline V gene (reference sequence). Written as DNA, the CDR3 is TGTGCCACCAGATGGGGAGGGACGACCGGGGAGCTGTTTTTT. Translated: CATRWGGTTGELFF.

This CDR3 reads CASSPGQLNTEAFF. The CDR3 bases are TGTGCCAGCAGCCCGGGACAGTTGAACACTGAAGCTTTCTTT. The chain couples TRBV7-3 to TRBJ1-1, with TRBD1 matching 7 bases. The CDR3 extends over 14 amino acids. Germline V lookup: CDR1 SGHTA, CDR2 FQGTGA. J was trimmed by 0 bases and V by 5 bases; bases with no gene match: 3.

This chain joins TRBV5-1 and TRBJ1-3; D remains ambiguous. CDR3 length: 16 amino acids. Germline V gene sequence: CDR1 SGHRS, CDR2 YFSETQ. Trimming shortened V by 0 bases and J by 2 bases, and 12 bases separated the two germline ends. The CDR3 DNA follows: TGCGCCAGCAGCTTGGATGCGGGCGGCCCTGGAAACACCATATATTTT. Translation gives CASSLDAGGPGNTIYF.

The chain has TRBV9 and TRBJ1-2; weak D call: TRBD1 (6 bases). This CDR3 region has 13 residues. Trimming pared 1 base from V and 4 bases from J, leaving 8 bases between. The germline gives CDR1 SGDLS, CDR2 YYNGEE. In nucleotides, the CDR3 is TGTGCCAGCAGCGTACAGGGGTTCTATGGCTACACCTTC. It yields the protein CASSVQGFYGYTF.

This clone has more than one count but fewer than ten. The chain uses TRBV30 and TRBJ1-5, with TRBD1 as a possible D gene (5 bases). This CDR3 has 15 amino acids. Germline V gene lookup returns CDR1 GTSNPN and CDR2 SVGIG (reference sequence). Deletions cut 3 bases from V and 3 bases from J, with 15 bases between. The CDR3 nucleotides read TGTGCCTGGAGCCCCATGGGGGGGTACAATCAGCCCCAGCATTTT. Protein: CAWSPMGGYNQPQHF.

This chain connects TRBV24-1 to TRBJ2-3, with D perhaps matching TRBD2 (5 bases). Per the germline V gene, CDR1 is KGHDR and CDR2 is SFDVKD. CDR3 length equals 14 residues. The ends were cut back, 3 bases at V and 3 bases at J, with 9 bases in the middle. The CDR3 spells CATSDTLATDTQYF. CDR3 coding DNA: TGTGCCACCAGTGATACTTTAGCGACAGATACGCAGTATTTT.

The V and J genes are TRBV4-1 and TRBJ1-5; the D is unclear. The CDR3 has 14 residues. Germline V gene sequence: CDR1 MGHRA, CDR2 YSYEKL. V lost 1 base and J 4 bases, leaving 8 bases between the germline ends. As DNA, the CDR3 is TGCGCCAGCAGCCAAGGGCCCCTTAATCAGCCCCAGCATTTT. Translating gives CASSQGPLNQPQHF.

This clone occurred a few times. This chain connects TRBV4-2 to TRBJ2-3; TRBD2 aligns across 9 bases. V lost 1 base, J lost 2 bases, and 4 bases stayed unmatched. The CDR3 totals 16 residues. Germline V gene sequence: CDR1 LGHNA, CDR2 YNFKEQ. The CDR3 DNA follows: TGTGCCAGCAGCCAAGTGCGGGGGGGGCCCACAGATACGCAGTATTTT. Residues: CASSQVRGGPTDTQYF.

As for this clone: It may be a read error: a sequence one base away is much more abundant. The V call is TRBV11-3, the J call TRBJ2-3, with TRBD2 identical over 14 bases. Germline V lookup: CDR1 SGHNT, CDR2 YENEEA. The ends lost 1 base at V and 3 bases at J; junction bases unmatched: 0. The CDR3 length is 16 residues. The CDR3 DNA sequence: TGTGCCAGCAGCTTAGGACTAGCGGGGGGGACAGATACGCAGTATTTT. Residues: CASSLGLAGGTDTQYF.

The genes are TRBV10-3 and TRBJ2-7; TRBD1 might be the D (6 bases). Trimming took 7 bases from V and 7 from J, leaving 20 bases between them. Germline CDR1 and CDR2: ENHRY and SYGVKD. The CDR3 contains 14 residues. This CDR3 is CAIKGVPTMAEQYF. The CDR3 DNA reads as TGTGCCATCAAGGGGGTACCCACCATGGCGGAGCAGTACTTC.